This T cell receptor (beta chain) was captured in a study of blood T cell repertoires in COVID-19. The method was immunoSEQ multiplex PCR; TCRdb's version includes in-frame clones alone and lacks a portion of them. Found here are more than 85,000 clones, around 84% of them singletons; the top ten hold 7.9%. The CDR3 covers 14 residues. Trimming took off 2 bases at V and 8 bases at J, with 15 bases between the two ends. Germline V gene sequence: CDR1 WSHSY, CDR2 SAAADI. This clonotype was obtained from a woman older than 75 with active or convalescent COVID-19. The chain links TRBV10-2 to TRBJ1-2; no definite D call. The source material was peripheral blood. This chain's CDR3 is CASSEKTPGIGYTF. CDR3 coding DNA: TGCGCCAGCAGTGAGAAAACCCCGGGGATAGGCTACACCTTC.